These 25 T cell receptor beta chains originate from one sample sequenced in a study of shared clonotypes between healthy human individuals. Clones were read by immunoSEQ multiplex PCR, and TCRdb kept only the in-frame ones, dropping some. This sample has about 480,000 clones; 60% to 80% occur once, and the top ten carry around 13%. Sequencing input: PBMCs. The receptors stem from a woman in her 40s in good health. Some clones in this sample may be carry-over from other donors' samples.

The chain recombines TRBV2 with TRBJ2-5; D might be TRBD1 or TRBD2, each matching 6 bases. Germline V lookup: CDR1 SNHLY, CDR2 FYNNEI. Between the trimmed V and J ends, which lost 8 bases and 3 bases, there was a span of 13 bases. CDR3 length: 13 amino acids. The CDR3 reads CASGRDTKETQYF. The CDR3 bases are TGTGCCAGCGGGCGGGACACTAAAGAGACCCAGTACTTC.

This chain uses TRBV28 with TRBJ2-7, with TRBD2 matching over 9 bases. Germline V lookup: CDR1 MDHEN, CDR2 SYDVKM. The V segment lost 3 bases and the J segment 6 bases; nucleotides outside the gene matches: 9. The CDR3 runs to 15 residues. This CDR3 reads CASSLGASGVVEQYF. CDR3 bases: TGTGCCAGCAGTTTGGGGGCTAGCGGGGTTGTCGAGCAGTACTTC.

On this clone itself: A much larger clonotype is one base distant, so this may be a read error. Within the sample, other DNA sequences also encode this same CDR3. This chain's CDR3 is CAWSVLVNYEQYF. CDR3 nucleotides: TGTGCCTGGAGTGTACTAGTGAATTACGAGCAGTACTTC. The V and J genes are TRBV30 and TRBJ2-7, with D possibly being TRBD2 (5 bases). V lost 0 bases and J 4 bases, leaving 10 bases between the germline ends. The CDR3 is made up of 13 amino acids. Germline loops: CDR1 GTSNPN, CDR2 SVGIG (reference sequence).

This clone was picked up one time. This sequence joins TRBV19 and TRBJ2-3; 12 nucleotides match TRBD2. Germline CDR1 and CDR2: LNHDA and SQIVND (reference sequence). This CDR3 comprises 16 residues. Trimming cost V 5 bases and J 5 bases; bases outside gene matches: 8. In nucleotides, the CDR3 is TGTGCCAGTAGTCCCGGACTAGCGGGAACGGGAGATACGCAGTATTTT. This codes for CASSPGLAGTGDTQYF.

The J gene is TRBJ2-5, the V gene TRBV19; 7 nucleotides match TRBD1. Germline CDR1 is LNHDA and CDR2 is SQIVND (reference sequence). The J segment lost 0 bases and the V segment lost 7 bases, leaving 14 bases of the junction unmatched. The CDR3 is made up of 17 amino acids. CDR3 region: CASTRTGSLSYQETQYF. CDR3 bases: TGTGCCAGTACCAGGACAGGTTCACTTTCGTACCAAGAGACCCAGTACTTC.

This rearrangement joins TRBV9 to TRBJ2-3; 12 bases agree with TRBD2. CDR3 length equals 15 residues. Germline CDR1 is SGDLS and CDR2 is YYNGEE. The ends lost 3 bases at V and 6 bases at J; junction bases unmatched: 5. CDR3: CASSETSGSVDTQYF. CDR3 DNA sequence: TGTGCCAGCAGCGAGACTAGCGGGAGCGTGGATACGCAGTATTTT.

This clone was recorded a few times. V is TRBV6-6 and J is TRBJ1-2; the D is unclear. This CDR3 has 14 amino acids. Germline CDR1 and CDR2: MNHNY and SVGAGI (reference sequence). V was pared by 6 bases and J by 0 bases, with 11 bases between. CDR3 amino acids: CASSRIDTNYGYTF. Here the CDR3 DNA reads TGTGCCAGCAGCCGAATCGACACTAACTATGGCTACACCTTC.

The V gene is TRBV10-3, the J gene TRBJ2-1; 9 bases are a match to TRBD1. Germline trimming cut 6 bases from V and 8 bases from J; bases unmatched to any gene: 8. There are 14 residues in the CDR3. CDR1 and CDR2 from the germline V gene are ENHRY and SYGVKD. Written as DNA, the CDR3 is TGTGCCATCAGAGAGACAGGGGGTATCCATGAGCAGTTCTTC. This sequence encodes CAIRETGGIHEQFF.

The chain is built from TRBV9 and TRBJ2-2, with 7 nucleotides matching TRBD2. V was pared by 6 bases and J by 3 bases, with 8 bases of the junction left unmatched. Looked up from germline, CDR1 is SGDLS and CDR2 is YYNGEE. The length of the CDR3 is 15 residues. This chain's CDR3 is CASNRGGSYTGELFF. CDR3 DNA: TGTGCCAGCAACCGGGGCGGGAGTTACACCGGGGAGCTGTTTTTT.

The chain is built from TRBV28 and TRBJ1-1, with D maybe TRBD1 (6 bases). V gave up 9 bases and J gave up 0 bases, with 14 bases separating them. From germline, CDR1 is MDHEN and CDR2 SYDVKM. This CDR3 region has 14 residues. CDR3 in DNA: TGTGCCAGTAGAAGACAGGACATGAACACTGAAGCTTTCTTT. It specifies CASRRQDMNTEAFF.

This clone was picked up many times. The chain has TRBV27 and TRBJ2-7, with TRBD2 identical over 7 bases. There are 13 residues in the CDR3. The V gene end was trimmed by 8 bases and the J gene end by 2 bases; junction bases not matched to a gene: 6. Germline V CDR1 and CDR2: MNHEY, SMNVEV (reference sequence). This CDR3 reads CASGRGPAYEQYF. The CDR3 DNA follows: TGTGCCAGCGGGAGGGGTCCCGCCTACGAGCAGTACTTC.

This clone was recorded only once. The chain couples TRBV30 to TRBJ1-2; maybe TRBD1 (5 bases). The CDR3 is 14 residues long. The germline V gene encodes CDR1 GTSNPN and CDR2 SVGIG (reference sequence). Trimming took off 2 bases at V and 2 bases at J, with 12 bases between the two ends. CDR3 protein: CAWSPPGPNYGYTF. In nucleotides, the CDR3 is TGTGCCTGGAGTCCCCCGGGGCCGAACTATGGCTACACCTTC.

The chain joins TRBV27 to TRBJ2-1, with D hard to call. V was trimmed by 0 bases and J by 4 bases, leaving 7 bases between them. Germline CDR1 reads MNHEY; CDR2 reads SMNVEV (reference sequence). The CDR3 runs 14 residues. The CDR3: CASSLSGRYNEQFF. The CDR3 DNA follows: TGTGCCAGCAGTTTATCAGGACGGTACAATGAGCAGTTCTTC.

A single count supports this clone. J is TRBJ2-3 and V is TRBV6-4; D possibly corresponds to TRBD2 (5 bases). Germline assignment: CDR1 MRHNA and CDR2 SNTAGT. The V and J ends lost 8 bases and 0 bases respectively, with 15 bases between them. CDR3 length: 15 amino acids. The CDR3 region is CASPASGGSTDTQYF. The CDR3 region has the DNA TGTGCCAGCCCAGCCTCAGGCGGGAGCACAGATACGCAGTATTTT.

The chain employs TRBV9 and TRBJ2-5; D remains unclear. Trimming pared 5 bases from V and 1 base from J, leaving 9 bases between. The CDR3 loop spans 13 amino acids. Germline V lookup: CDR1 SGDLS, CDR2 YYNGEE. The CDR3 region has the DNA TGTGCCAGCAGTCGTGATCTCCAAGAGACCCAGTACTTC. It yields the protein CASSRDLQETQYF.

This clone was seen a few times. V and J are TRBV29-1 and TRBJ1-1; D unresolved. The CDR3 has 14 residues. V shed 2 bases and J shed 3 bases, with 13 bases lying between them. Germline V gene lookup returns CDR1 SQVTM and CDR2 ANQGSEA. CDR3 in DNA: TGCAGCGTTGAAACACCCGACGGATACACTGAAGCTTTCTTT. Protein product: CSVETPDGYTEAFF.

This rearrangement joins TRBV5-1 to TRBJ2-3, with TRBD1 as a possible D gene (6 bases). Per the germline V gene, CDR1 is SGHRS and CDR2 is YFSETQ. CDR3 size: 15 residues. Trimming removed 4 bases from V and 0 bases from J, with 12 bases in between. The CDR3 sequence: CASSVGAGSTDTQYF. The CDR3 coding sequence is TGCGCCAGCAGCGTGGGGGCAGGGAGCACAGATACGCAGTATTTT.

V and J are TRBV5-8 and TRBJ1-2; maybe TRBD1 (6 bases). The CDR3 covers 14 residues. CDR1 and CDR2 (germline): SGHTS, YDEGEE. Trimming removed 3 bases from V and 4 bases from J, with 13 bases in between. CDR3 nucleotides: TGTGCCAGCAGCTCTAGGGGGTCGAGCTATGGCTACACCTTC. Its translation: CASSSRGSSYGYTF.

CDR3 loop: CASSWGLEREYEQYF. The DNA for the CDR3 is TGTGCCAGCAGCTGGGGACTAGAGAGGGAATACGAGCAGTACTTC. The V call is TRBV11-2, the J call TRBJ2-7; 8 bases fit TRBD2. Per the germline V gene, CDR1 is SGHAT and CDR2 is FQNNGV. The CDR3 consists of 15 residues. V lost 4 bases to trimming and J lost 4 bases; unmatched junction nucleotides: 9.

On this clone itself: It is likely a read error: a sequence one base away is far more abundant. The chain combines TRBV9 with TRBJ1-4; D not resolved. CDR3 length: 15 residues. Germline V lookup: CDR1 SGDLS, CDR2 YYNGEE. This CDR3 reads CAGSPRSATNEKLFF. CDR3 in DNA: TGTGCCGGCAGCCCACGATCTGCAACTAATGAAAAACTGTTTTTT.

This clone occurred a few times. The chain joins TRBV20-1 to TRBJ1-1; tentatively, D is TRBD1 (5 bases). Germline CDR1 is DFQATT and CDR2 is SNEGSKA (reference sequence). The CDR3 length is 11 residues. CDR3 region: CRGVLGTEAFF. The CDR3 region has the DNA TGCAGGGGGGTCCTAGGAACTGAAGCTTTCTTT.

V gene TRBV27 combines with J gene TRBJ2-7; 7 bases align to TRBD2. V was pared by 3 bases and J by 6 bases, with 8 bases of the junction left unmatched. CDR1 and CDR2 from the germline V gene are MNHEY and SMNVEV (reference sequence). This CDR3 comprises 14 residues. This chain's CDR3 is CASSLSAGVGEQYF. CDR3 in DNA: TGTGCCAGCAGTTTGTCGGCGGGAGTTGGCGAGCAGTACTTC.

The rearrangement links TRBV5-1 to TRBJ2-3, with 7 bases that match TRBD1. The length of the CDR3 is 14 residues. V dropped 3 bases and J dropped 4; count of bases not matched to a gene: 5. Germline V lookup: CDR1 SGHRS, CDR2 YFSETQ. The CDR3 is CASSSRQGADTQYF. In nucleotides, the CDR3 is TGCGCCAGCAGCTCCCGACAGGGAGCAGATACGCAGTATTTT.

J is TRBJ1-1 and V is TRBV15; D gene unclear. V lost 6 bases to trimming and J lost 3 bases, with 17 bases between them. The V gene's germline CDR1 is LNHNV and CDR2 YYDKDF (reference sequence). The CDR3 extends over 15 amino acids. The chain's CDR3 is CATRAAQYLDTEAFF. The DNA of the CDR3 is TGTGCCACCAGAGCGGCCCAGTATTTGGACACTGAAGCTTTCTTT.

This clone was found a few times. The chain joins TRBV5-1 to TRBJ2-2, with TRBD1 matching 7 bases. This CDR3 region has 15 residues. Germline trimming cut 1 base from V and 7 bases from J; bases unmatched to any gene: 7. Germline values: CDR1 SGHRS, CDR2 YFSETQ. CDR3 sequence reads: CASSLWTPGGGELFF. The CDR3 DNA follows: TGCGCCAGCAGCTTGTGGACTCCAGGGGGCGGGGAGCTGTTTTTT.